The 8 T cell receptor beta chains presented below share a single source sample, sequenced in a study of blood T cell repertoires in COVID-19. Assay used: immunoSEQ multiplex PCR; TCRdb lists only in-frame clones, some missing. Among 120,000 to 150,000 clones listed, approximately 80% were seen once. The sequencing sample was made of PBMCs or T cells enriched from blood (not recorded which). Receptors originate from a woman aged 18 to 35 who had been exposed to COVID-19.

The chain has TRBV19 and TRBJ1-3, with 9 bases identical to TRBD1. The CDR3 has 13 residues. The germline gives CDR1 LNHDA, CDR2 SQIVND (reference sequence). V trimming: 8 bases; J trimming: 3 bases; junction bases outside the gene matches: 2. CDR3 sequence (DNA): TGTGCCAGTTGGGACAGGGATGGAAACACCATATATTTT. Translating gives CASWDRDGNTIYF.

The V gene is TRBV5-4, the J gene TRBJ1-4, with D possibly being TRBD1 (6 bases). CDR1 is SGHNT, CDR2 YYREEE, per germline (reference sequence). V lost 4 bases and J lost 3, with 16 bases in between. The CDR3 loop spans 16 amino acids. CDR3 DNA: TGTGCCAGCAGCATGGGGGGGGGCGCGGCTAATGAAAAACTGTTTTTT. It translates to CASSMGGGAANEKLFF.

The chain links TRBV5-1 to TRBJ1-3; D is perhaps TRBD1 (5 bases). The CDR3 has 15 residues. V was shortened by 0 bases and J by 8 bases, with 15 bases between the two germline ends. Germline assignment: CDR1 SGHRS and CDR2 YFSETQ. The CDR3 nucleotides read TGCGCCAGCAGCTTGGTTGGCGGGACGACGGACACCATATATTTT. It is translated as CASSLVGGTTDTIYF.

This clone was seen just once. CDR3: CASSRSGGTGELFF. The CDR3 nucleotides are TGTGCCAGCAGTCGATCGGGGGGCACCGGGGAGCTGTTTTTT. This chain joins TRBV2 and TRBJ2-2; the match to TRBD2 covers 7 bases. Germline V gives CDR1 SNHLY, CDR2 FYNNEI. With V trimmed by 5 bases and J by 4 bases, 4 bases remained unmatched. The CDR3 is made up of 14 amino acids.

This chain joins TRBV11-2 and TRBJ2-2; the match to TRBD2 covers 10 bases. V was pared by 5 bases and J by 1 base, with 4 bases of the junction left unmatched. CDR1 and CDR2 from the germline V gene are SGHAT and FQNNGV. The CDR3 covers 16 residues. CDR3 protein: CASSHTSGVNTGELFF. The CDR3, as DNA: TGTGCCAGCAGCCACACTAGCGGGGTGAACACCGGGGAGCTGTTTTTT.

The J gene is TRBJ2-1, the V gene TRBV6-5; TRBD2 might be the D (6 bases). The V and J ends lost 7 bases and 9 bases respectively, with 13 bases between them. The V gene's germline CDR1 is MNHEY and CDR2 SVGAGI. The CDR3 has 12 amino acids. CDR3 coding DNA: TGTGCCAGCACCATACTGGGGGGTGAGCAGTTCTTC. This encodes CASTILGGEQFF.

This clone has just one count. This chain links TRBV27 with TRBJ2-2, with D maybe TRBD1 (5 bases). V was shortened by 3 bases and J by 7 bases, with 15 bases between the two germline ends. The CDR3 totals 15 residues. Germline V gene lookup returns CDR1 MNHEY and CDR2 SMNVEV (reference sequence). CDR3 nucleotides: TGTGCCAGCAGTTTCGGCAGGCCTCAGGGCGGGGAGCTGTTTTTT. Amino acids: CASSFGRPQGGELFF.

This rearrangement joins TRBV29-1 to TRBJ1-1; perhaps TRBD1 as D (6 bases). Germline assignment: CDR1 SQVTM and CDR2 ANQGSEA. This CDR3 spans 12 amino acids. V lost 7 bases to trimming and J lost 6 bases, with 15 bases between them. For the CDR3, the DNA is TGCAGCGCCCGTGTGACAGGTTCTGAAGCTTTCTTT. Translating gives CSARVTGSEAFF.